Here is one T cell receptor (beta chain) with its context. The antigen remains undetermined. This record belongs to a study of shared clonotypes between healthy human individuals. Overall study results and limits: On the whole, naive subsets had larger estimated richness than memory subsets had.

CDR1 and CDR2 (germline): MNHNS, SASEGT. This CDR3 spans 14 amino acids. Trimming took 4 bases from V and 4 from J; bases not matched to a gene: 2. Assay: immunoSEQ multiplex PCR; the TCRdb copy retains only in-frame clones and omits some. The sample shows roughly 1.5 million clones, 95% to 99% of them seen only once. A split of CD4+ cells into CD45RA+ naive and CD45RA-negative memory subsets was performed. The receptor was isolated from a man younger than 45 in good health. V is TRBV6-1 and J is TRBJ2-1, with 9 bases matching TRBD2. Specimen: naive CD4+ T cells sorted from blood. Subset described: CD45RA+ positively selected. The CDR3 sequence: CASSVSGSYNEQFF. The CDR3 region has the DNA TGTGCCAGCAGTGTTAGCGGGAGTTACAATGAGCAGTTCTTC.